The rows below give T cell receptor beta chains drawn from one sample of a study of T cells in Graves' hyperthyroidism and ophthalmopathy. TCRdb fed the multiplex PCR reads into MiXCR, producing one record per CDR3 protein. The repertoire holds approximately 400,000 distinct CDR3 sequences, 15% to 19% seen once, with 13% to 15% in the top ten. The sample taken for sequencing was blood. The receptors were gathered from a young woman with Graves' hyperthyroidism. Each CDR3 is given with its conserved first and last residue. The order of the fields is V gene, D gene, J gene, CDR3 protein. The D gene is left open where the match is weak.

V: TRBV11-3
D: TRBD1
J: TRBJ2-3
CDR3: CASSKGQASTDTQYF

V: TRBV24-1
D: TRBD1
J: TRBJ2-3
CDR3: CATSDTLLQDRGGTDTQYF

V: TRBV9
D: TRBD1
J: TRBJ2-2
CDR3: CASRGTGTGDTGELFF

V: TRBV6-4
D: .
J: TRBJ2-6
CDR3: CASSDSSVSGANVLTF

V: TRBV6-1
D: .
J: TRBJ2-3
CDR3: CASSYEEATDTQYF

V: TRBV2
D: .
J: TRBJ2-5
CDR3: CASSAGGRGAQYF

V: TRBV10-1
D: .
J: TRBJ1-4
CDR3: CATSPSGDEEKLFF

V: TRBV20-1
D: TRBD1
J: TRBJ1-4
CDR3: CSARVMTGEGEKLFF

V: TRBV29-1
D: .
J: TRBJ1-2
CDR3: CSAPVPWGYTF

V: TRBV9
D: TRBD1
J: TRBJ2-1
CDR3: CASSITGGPYNEQFF

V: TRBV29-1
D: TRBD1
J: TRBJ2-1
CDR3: CSAWTGIREQFF

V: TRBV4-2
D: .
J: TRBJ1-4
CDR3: CASSQVNHLRSIEKLFF

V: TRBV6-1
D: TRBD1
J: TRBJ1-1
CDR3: CASRERQGRDTEAFF

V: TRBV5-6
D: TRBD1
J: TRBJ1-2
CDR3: CASSLGYRGLNYGYTF

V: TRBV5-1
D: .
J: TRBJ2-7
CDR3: CASSFLRDTSYEQYF

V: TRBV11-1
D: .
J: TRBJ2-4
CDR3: CASSFSTGAGNIQYF

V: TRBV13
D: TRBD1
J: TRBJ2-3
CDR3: CASSTRDRRARDTQYF

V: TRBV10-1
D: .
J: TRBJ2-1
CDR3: CASSEEFGHNEQFF

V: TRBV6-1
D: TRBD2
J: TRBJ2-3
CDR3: CASASGGAGTDTQYF

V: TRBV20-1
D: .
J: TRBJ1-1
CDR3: CSAKGGRGALGTEAFF

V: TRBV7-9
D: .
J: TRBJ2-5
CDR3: CASRGQETQYF

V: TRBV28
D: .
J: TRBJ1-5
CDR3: CASTLDRPLGNQPQHF

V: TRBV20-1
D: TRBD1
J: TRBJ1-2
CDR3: CSATPMTGLFFGYTF

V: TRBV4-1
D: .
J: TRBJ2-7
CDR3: CASSLIEAAESYEQYF

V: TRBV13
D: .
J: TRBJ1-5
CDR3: CASSSRGQPQHF

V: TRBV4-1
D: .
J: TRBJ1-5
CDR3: CASSQVWGPQPQHF

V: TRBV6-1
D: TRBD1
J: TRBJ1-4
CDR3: CASRIDRGLGKLFF

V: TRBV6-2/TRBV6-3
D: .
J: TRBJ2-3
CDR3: CASSYLGTDTQYF

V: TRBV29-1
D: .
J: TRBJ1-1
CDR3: CSVAPLKGDTEAFF

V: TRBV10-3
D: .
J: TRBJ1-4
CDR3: CAIGRGPNEKLFF

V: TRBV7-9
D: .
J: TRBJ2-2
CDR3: CASSLLDGELFF

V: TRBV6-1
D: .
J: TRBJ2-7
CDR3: CASPGLYEQYF

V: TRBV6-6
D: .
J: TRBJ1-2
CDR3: CASSYSVGIGYGYTF

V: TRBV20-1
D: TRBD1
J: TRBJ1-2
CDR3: CSARDPGQDYWAYGYTF

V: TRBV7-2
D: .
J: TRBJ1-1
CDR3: CASSPTGTVRLWSEAFF

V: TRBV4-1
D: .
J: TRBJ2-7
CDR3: CASSLGRDSSYEQYF

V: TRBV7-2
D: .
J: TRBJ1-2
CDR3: CASSLFARGGYTF

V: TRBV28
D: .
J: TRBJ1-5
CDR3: CASSQTYQPQHF

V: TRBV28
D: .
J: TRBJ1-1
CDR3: CASSLFGYRTRFEAFF

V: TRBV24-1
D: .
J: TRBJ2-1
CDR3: CATSDPWGLSYNEQFF

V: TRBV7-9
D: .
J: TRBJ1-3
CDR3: CASSSPGLRAMGNTIYF

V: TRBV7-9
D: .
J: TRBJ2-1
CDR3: CASSSGTASGYNEQFF

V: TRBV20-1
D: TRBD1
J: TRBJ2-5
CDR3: CSAGQGEYQETQYF

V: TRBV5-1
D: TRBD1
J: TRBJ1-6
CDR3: CASSYDGTGNSPLHF

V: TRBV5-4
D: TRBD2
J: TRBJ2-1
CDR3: CASSLRREGRDEQFF

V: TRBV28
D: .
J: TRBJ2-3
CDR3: CASSFRGQITDTQYF

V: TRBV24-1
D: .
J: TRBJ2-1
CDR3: CATSQGNSGGNNEQFF

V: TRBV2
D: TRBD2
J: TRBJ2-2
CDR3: CASRWEFGRTGELFF

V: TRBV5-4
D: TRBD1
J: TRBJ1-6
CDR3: CASSIGQGMNSPLHF

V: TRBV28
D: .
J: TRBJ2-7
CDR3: CASSLGGYPYEQYF

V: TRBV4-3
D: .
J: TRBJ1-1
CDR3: CASSQDRFAEAFF

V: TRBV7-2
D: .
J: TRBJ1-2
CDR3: CASSLGGSQLAGRYTF

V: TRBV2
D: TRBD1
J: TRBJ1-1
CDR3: CASQDRAGNTEAFF